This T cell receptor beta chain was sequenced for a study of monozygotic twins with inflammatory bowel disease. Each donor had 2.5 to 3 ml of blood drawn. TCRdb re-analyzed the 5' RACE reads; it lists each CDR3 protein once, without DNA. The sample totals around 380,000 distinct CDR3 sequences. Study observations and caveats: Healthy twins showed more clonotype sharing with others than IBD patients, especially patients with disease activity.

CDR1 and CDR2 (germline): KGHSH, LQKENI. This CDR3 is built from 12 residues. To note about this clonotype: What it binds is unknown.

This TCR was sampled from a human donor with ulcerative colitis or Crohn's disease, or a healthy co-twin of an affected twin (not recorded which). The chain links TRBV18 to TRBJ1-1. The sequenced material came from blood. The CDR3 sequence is CASSPDLAEAFF.